The 25 T cell receptor beta chains below were found in one sample sequenced in a study of cytomegalovirus exposure and HLA in healthy donors. Assay: immunoSEQ multiplex PCR; the TCRdb copy retains only in-frame clones and omits some. The repertoire holds about 74,000 clones, with 94% as singletons. The sequencing input was PBMCs. These receptors all stem from a woman in her late teens or twenties in good health and CMV-seropositive.

This clone has only a few counts. The gene calls are TRBV19 and TRBJ2-3; TRBD2 matches at 16 bases. Germline V gene lookup returns CDR1 LNHDA and CDR2 SQIVND (reference sequence). This CDR3 is built from 20 residues. J was trimmed by 0 bases and V by 5 bases; bases with no gene match: 11. CDR3 sequence: CASSLRGGTSGGGSTDTQYF. CDR3 coding DNA: TGTGCCAGTAGTCTTCGGGGAGGGACTAGCGGGGGGGGCAGCACAGATACGCAGTATTTT.

This clone was seen just once. V is TRBV15 and J is TRBJ2-3, with 7 bases identical to TRBD1. Germline V gene lookup returns CDR1 LNHNV and CDR2 YYDKDF (reference sequence). There are 16 residues in the CDR3. V was pared by 3 bases and J by 2 bases, with 8 bases of the junction left unmatched. The CDR3 DNA reads as TGTGCCACCAGCAGTTTCGGGACAGCTAACACAGATACGCAGTATTTT. It codes for CATSSFGTANTDTQYF.

The chain employs TRBV4-1 and TRBJ2-7; D unclear. The CDR3 runs to 15 residues. The germline V gene has CDR1 MGHRA and CDR2 YSYEKL. V lost 1 base and J lost 2, with 12 bases in between. The CDR3 loop is CASSQVAVDPYEQYF. The CDR3 region has the DNA TGCGCCAGCAGCCAAGTGGCGGTGGATCCCTACGAGCAGTACTTC.

The chain carries TRBV7-8 and TRBJ1-5, with 9 bases that match TRBD1. Per the germline V gene, CDR1 is SGHVS and CDR2 is FQNEAQ. The junction had 10 bases not matched to a gene; V was cut back by 4 bases and J by 3 bases. CDR3 length equals 17 residues. The CDR3 protein is CASSSYPGQGFNQPQHF. For the CDR3, the DNA is TGTGCCAGCAGCTCGTATCCGGGACAGGGATTCAATCAGCCCCAGCATTTT.

This clone has just one count. V and J are TRBV4-1 and TRBJ2-1; TRBD1 aligns across 7 bases. V was pared by 3 bases and J by 6 bases, with 8 bases of the junction left unmatched. This CDR3 contains 15 residues. The germline gives CDR1 MGHRA, CDR2 YSYEKL. CDR3 sequence reads: CASSHPYRGGNEQFF. CDR3 DNA sequence: TGCGCCAGCAGCCACCCATACAGGGGCGGCAATGAGCAGTTCTTC.

This sequence joins TRBV5-1 and TRBJ1-1, with 9 bases aligning to TRBD1. After removal of 4 bases from V and 4 bases from J, the junction contained 11 bases not matched to a gene. This CDR3 has 16 amino acids. The germline gives CDR1 SGHRS, CDR2 YFSETQ. The CDR3 DNA is TGCGCCAGCAGCCAAGGACAGGGGACTCTCGGCACTGAAGCTTTCTTT. Translation: CASSQGQGTLGTEAFF.

The V call is TRBV5-5, the J call TRBJ1-2; 10 nucleotides align to TRBD1. Germline assignment: CDR1 SGHKS and CDR2 YYEKEE (reference sequence). There are 15 residues in the CDR3. The V segment lost 0 bases and the J segment 4 bases; nucleotides outside the gene matches: 3. CDR3 coding DNA: TGTGCCAGCAGCTTGGAAGGGACAGGGGCCTATGGCTACACCTTC. The encoded protein is CASSLEGTGAYGYTF.

The V gene is TRBV11-3, the J gene TRBJ1-4, with D maybe TRBD1 (5 bases). From germline, CDR1 is SGHNT and CDR2 YENEEA. CDR3 length equals 13 residues. The V end lost 5 bases, the J end lost 7 bases, and 11 bases lay between the germline ends. The CDR3 coding sequence is TGTGCCAGCAGCCTTCAGGGTGGTGAAAAACTGTTTTTT. Translation: CASSLQGGEKLFF.

V gene TRBV29-1 combines with J gene TRBJ2-3, with 7 nucleotides matching TRBD1. Germline lookup yields CDR1 SQVTM and CDR2 ANQGSEA. The V and J ends lost 6 bases and 0 bases, in that order; junction bases with no gene match: 6. CDR3 size: 14 residues. CDR3 loop: CSVLGTASTDTQYF. CDR3 DNA sequence: TGCAGCGTCCTTGGGACAGCTAGCACAGATACGCAGTATTTT.

The chain uses TRBV10-3 and TRBJ2-1; TRBD2 matches 8 bases. There are 13 residues in the CDR3. The V segment lost 7 bases and the J segment 8 bases; nucleotides outside the gene matches: 7. Germline V gene data show CDR1 as ENHRY and CDR2 as SYGVKD. CDR3 in DNA: TGTGCCATCACCAGCGGGAGTGCCCATGAGCAGTTCTTC. This encodes CAITSGSAHEQFF.

The rearrangement joins TRBV6-5 to TRBJ2-1; D not certain. The CDR3 runs to 16 residues. The ends were cut back, 2 bases at V and 0 bases at J, with 11 bases in the middle. Germline lookup yields CDR1 MNHEY and CDR2 SVGAGI. For the CDR3, the DNA is TGTGCCAGCAGTTACGCTGGTAGCCGCTCCTACAATGAGCAGTTCTTC. As protein: CASSYAGSRSYNEQFF.

V gene TRBV5-5 combines with J gene TRBJ1-4, with TRBD1 matching over 7 bases. Unmatched junction bases numbered 7, after V lost 0 bases and J lost 5 bases. Germline V gives CDR1 SGHKS, CDR2 YYEKEE (reference sequence). The CDR3 sequence is 16 residues long. CDR3 in DNA: TGTGCCAGCAGCTTGGCCAAGGGACAGATAAATGAAAAACTGTTTTTT. Its translation is CASSLAKGQINEKLFF.

This chain links TRBV9 with TRBJ2-4, with D possibly matching TRBD2 (6 bases). Looked up from germline, CDR1 is SGDLS and CDR2 is YYNGEE. The CDR3 runs to 14 residues. V was trimmed by 5 bases and J by 9 bases, leaving 18 bases between them. The CDR3 loop reads CASSGRGGLGIQYF. CDR3 DNA sequence: TGTGCCAGCAGTGGGAGAGGAGGGCTCGGCATTCAGTACTTC.

The CDR3 DNA is TGTGCCAGCAGGAAGGGGGACAGGGAGACTGAAGCTTTCTTT. It yields the protein CASRKGDRETEAFF. The chain uses TRBV6-6 and TRBJ1-1, with 9 bases lining up with TRBD1. The CDR3 covers 14 residues. From germline, CDR1 is MNHNY and CDR2 SVGAGI (reference sequence). Unmatched junction bases numbered 7, after V lost 6 bases and J lost 5 bases.

The chain joins TRBV5-1 to TRBJ2-3; 7 nucleotides match TRBD2. Germline V gene lookup returns CDR1 SGHRS and CDR2 YFSETQ. V shed 4 bases and J 8 bases; nucleotides not matched to a gene: 7. This CDR3 has 13 amino acids. CDR3 bases: TGCGCCAGCAGCCCCCGGGAGGCAAGTACGCAGTATTTT. Translation: CASSPREASTQYF. The whole variable domain, filled in from reference TRBV5-1 and TRBJ2-3, reads KAGVTQTPRYLIKTRGQQVTLSCSPISGHRSVSWYQQTPGQGLQFLFEYFSETQRNKGNFPGRFSGRQFSNSRSEMNVSTLELGDSALYLCASSPREASTQYFGPGTRLTVL.

This chain joins TRBV11-2 and TRBJ2-5; TRBD2 agrees at 8 bases. The CDR3 loop spans 16 amino acids. J lost 1 base, V lost 5 bases, and 9 bases had no gene match. Germline loops: CDR1 SGHAT, CDR2 FQNNGV. CDR3 in amino acids: CASSPQGGGTQETQYF. The CDR3, as DNA: TGTGCCAGCAGCCCCCAAGGCGGGGGGACCCAAGAGACCCAGTACTTC. Drawing the rest from reference TRBV11-2 and TRBJ2-5, the complete variable domain is EAGVAQSPRYKIIEKRQSVAFWCNPISGHATLYWYQQILGQGPKLLIQFQNNGVVDDSQLPKDRFSAERLKGVDSTLKIQPAKLEDSAVYLCASSPQGGGTQETQYFGPGTRLLVL.

This chain connects TRBV5-1 to TRBJ2-2, with 7 bases that match TRBD1. Germline V gene data show CDR1 as SGHRS and CDR2 as YFSETQ. This CDR3 has 16 amino acids. V was clipped by 2 bases and J by 0 bases; unmatched bases: 4. CDR3 in DNA: TGCGCCAGCAGCTTACAGGGGCCCGCGAACACCGGGGAGCTGTTTTTT. Translated: CASSLQGPANTGELFF.

The V gene is TRBV6-4, the J gene TRBJ2-5; D is possibly TRBD1 (6 bases). Looked up from germline, CDR1 is MRHNA and CDR2 is SNTAGT. The CDR3 spans 15 residues. V was cut by 4 bases and J by 5 bases, with 17 bases left in between. The CDR3 bases are TGTGCCAGCAGTGCCAAACAGGGTCGTTCGGAGACCCAGTACTTC. Protein product: CASSAKQGRSETQYF.

The chain recombines TRBV19 with TRBJ2-6; TRBD1 might be the D (6 bases). Looked up from germline, CDR1 is LNHDA and CDR2 is SQIVND (reference sequence). The CDR3 loop spans 18 amino acids. V lost 9 bases and J 0 bases, leaving 21 bases between the germline ends. The chain's CDR3 is CASRDNRGDYSGANVLTF. The CDR3 DNA reads as TGTGCCAGCCGGGACAACCGCGGCGACTACTCTGGGGCCAACGTCCTGACTTTC.

The chain employs TRBV4-2 and TRBJ2-7; TRBD2 is a possible D gene (6 bases). The CDR3 contains 15 residues. In germline, CDR1 is LGHNA, CDR2 YNFKEQ. Trimming left V 4 bases short and J 0 bases short, with 13 bases between. CDR3 DNA: TGTGCCAGCAGCCCCTTTGGAGGGGCCTCCTACGAGCAGTACTTC. Its protein is CASSPFGGASYEQYF.

Here the CDR3 reads CASSLPQETQYF. CDR3 nucleotides: TGTGCCAGCAGCCTCCCTCAAGAGACCCAGTACTTC. This chain joins TRBV5-6 and TRBJ2-5; D is undetermined. CDR1 is SGHDT, CDR2 YYEEEE, per germline. The CDR3 has 12 residues. V lost 4 bases and J lost 2, with 6 bases in between.

The chain couples TRBV5-4 to TRBJ1-2; the match to TRBD1 covers 9 bases. The germline V gene has CDR1 SGHNT and CDR2 YYREEE (reference sequence). Trimming removed 0 bases from V and 5 bases from J; junction bases left unmatched: 5. The CDR3 contains 15 residues. The CDR3 spells CASSLARTGEYGYTF. CDR3 DNA sequence: TGTGCCAGCAGCTTGGCCAGGACAGGGGAGTATGGCTACACCTTC.

This chain joins TRBV7-9 and TRBJ1-1; maybe TRBD1 (5 bases). CDR1 is SEHNR, CDR2 FQNEAQ, per germline (reference sequence). Trimming took off 3 bases at V and 0 bases at J, with 8 bases between the two ends. The CDR3 length is 14 residues. The CDR3 region is CASSLDIVNTEAFF. The CDR3 coding sequence is TGTGCCAGCAGCTTGGACATTGTGAACACTGAAGCTTTCTTT.

The rearrangement uses TRBV2 and TRBJ2-2; tentatively, D is TRBD2 (5 bases). The V gene lost 3 bases and the J gene lost 4 bases, with 12 bases spanning the gap. This CDR3 has 15 amino acids. Per the germline V gene, CDR1 is SNHLY and CDR2 is FYNNEI. The CDR3: CASSDGSGSTGELFF. CDR3 coding DNA: TGTGCCAGCAGTGATGGTTCGGGGAGCACCGGGGAGCTGTTTTTT.

In this sample, this clone turned up once. The chain joins TRBV5-1 to TRBJ2-1; 7 bases align to TRBD2. CDR3 length equals 15 residues. Germline V lookup: CDR1 SGHRS, CDR2 YFSETQ. The trim removed 0 bases at V and 4 bases at J, leaving 4 bases unmatched. CDR3 bases: TGCGCCAGCAGCTTGGCCTCTAGCGGATACAATGAGCAGTTCTTC. It yields the protein CASSLASSGYNEQFF.